These 11 T cell receptor beta chains were sequenced from one sample in a study of blood T cell repertoires in COVID-19. Generated by immunoSEQ multiplex PCR, the TCRdb table keeps only in-frame clones and is missing some. The sample lists around 190,000 clones, around 86% seen once, with under 9.5% in the top ten. What was sequenced was peripheral blood. Receptors originate from a man aged 50 to 60 with active or convalescent COVID-19.

This chain uses TRBV30 with TRBJ1-3, with D tentatively TRBD1 (5 bases). This CDR3 comprises 13 residues. Per the germline V gene, CDR1 is GTSNPN and CDR2 is SVGIG (reference sequence). V dropped 4 bases and J dropped 2 bases, with 9 bases sitting between them. CDR3 protein: CAWTGGAGNTIYF. The CDR3, as DNA: TGTGCCTGGACGGGGGGGGCTGGAAACACCATATATTTT.

The chain joins TRBV24-1 to TRBJ2-5, with 12 bases aligning to TRBD2. V was clipped by 3 bases and J by 4 bases; unmatched bases: 5. Looked up from germline, CDR1 is KGHDR and CDR2 is SFDVKD. CDR3 size: 16 residues. CDR3 amino acids: CATSDGLAGSGETQYF. CDR3 DNA sequence: TGTGCCACCAGTGATGGACTAGCGGGGTCGGGAGAGACCCAGTACTTC.

The chain is built from TRBV13 and TRBJ1-3; D uncertain. The CDR3 has 13 residues. Germline V gene lookup returns CDR1 PRHDT and CDR2 FYEKMQ (reference sequence). V was pared by 5 bases and J by 6 bases, with 11 bases between. DNA for the CDR3: TGTGCCAGCAGCCCTTTGCCTATAAACACCATATATTTT. The encoded protein is CASSPLPINTIYF.

V and J are TRBV19 and TRBJ2-7; 11 bases fit TRBD2. Trimming took 5 bases from V and 6 from J; bases not matched to a gene: 9. The CDR3 consists of 15 residues. Germline V gives CDR1 LNHDA, CDR2 SQIVND (reference sequence). CDR3 nucleotide sequence: TGTGCCAGTAGTGTCGGGCTAGCGGGAGGTGGCGAGCAGTACTTC. This translates into CASSVGLAGGGEQYF.

The chain combines TRBV5-5 with TRBJ2-3, with 10 bases matching TRBD1. V lost 4 bases to trimming and J lost 4 bases; unmatched junction nucleotides: 6. Germline V gene lookup returns CDR1 SGHKS and CDR2 YYEKEE (reference sequence). This CDR3 spans 15 amino acids. The CDR3: CASSPGTGVPDTQYF. CDR3 bases: TGTGCCAGCAGCCCCGGGACAGGGGTTCCAGATACGCAGTATTTT. Combining the CDR3 with reference TRBV5-5 and TRBJ2-3 gives the whole variable domain DAGVTQSPTHLIKTRGQQVTLRCSPISGHKSVSWYQQVLGQGPQFIFQYYEKEERGRGNFPDRFSARQFPNYSSELNVNALLLGDSALYLCASSPGTGVPDTQYFGPGTRLTVL.

V is TRBV2 and J is TRBJ2-1; 10 nucleotides line up with TRBD2. The CDR3 runs 15 residues. Unmatched junction bases numbered 4, after V lost 5 bases and J lost 3 bases. CDR1 and CDR2 from the germline V gene are SNHLY and FYNNEI. The CDR3 nucleotides read TGTGCCAGCAGTCAGACTAGCGGGTACTACAATGAGCAGTTCTTC. Protein: CASSQTSGYYNEQFF.

The V call is TRBV28, the J call TRBJ2-7, with 8 nucleotides matching TRBD1. There are 16 residues in the CDR3. The germline V gene has CDR1 MDHEN and CDR2 SYDVKM. J gave up 2 bases and V 6 bases, and 12 bases lay outside the gene matches. The CDR3 nucleotides are TGTGCCAGCAGCTACCCCCAGGGGGCAGGCACCTACGAGCAGTACTTC. Translation gives CASSYPQGAGTYEQYF.

The chain joins TRBV11-3 to TRBJ2-1; 10 nucleotides match TRBD1. The ends lost 3 bases at V and 9 bases at J; junction bases unmatched: 14. The CDR3 is made up of 17 amino acids. Germline loops: CDR1 SGHNT, CDR2 YENEEA. In nucleotides, the CDR3 is TGTGCCAGCAGCTTTGGGACAGGGGACTTCGCAATTAGTGAGCAGTTCTTC. This translates into CASSFGTGDFAISEQFF.

The V gene is TRBV28, the J gene TRBJ1-2; 8 bases are a match to TRBD1. The germline V gene encodes CDR1 MDHEN and CDR2 SYDVKM. The CDR3 runs to 13 residues. J was trimmed by 4 bases and V by 11 bases; bases with no gene match: 9. CDR3 DNA: TGTGCCTCGTTGGACAGGGAAAGCTATGGCTACACCTTC. Encoded protein: CASLDRESYGYTF.

This clone was detected only once. The chain joins TRBV12-2 to TRBJ1-3; TRBD1, the table's D call, lacks a check against the DNA. TRBV12-2 is given as a pseudogene. The CDR3 length is 14 residues. Written as DNA, the CDR3 is TGTGCAAGTCGCTTCCGCAGGGGGGGAAACACCATATATTTT. Translation: CASRFRRGGNTIYF.

V gene TRBV3-1 (or the pseudogene TRBV3-2) combines with J gene TRBJ2-7; 11 bases map to TRBD2. The germline V gene has CDR1 LGHDT and CDR2 YNNKEL (reference sequence). The trim removed 4 bases at V and 3 bases at J, leaving 5 bases unmatched. This CDR3 region has 15 residues. The CDR3 region has the DNA TGTGCCAGCAGCCCGCGACTAGCGGGACGCTACGAGCAGTACTTC. Protein sequence: CASSPRLAGRYEQYF.